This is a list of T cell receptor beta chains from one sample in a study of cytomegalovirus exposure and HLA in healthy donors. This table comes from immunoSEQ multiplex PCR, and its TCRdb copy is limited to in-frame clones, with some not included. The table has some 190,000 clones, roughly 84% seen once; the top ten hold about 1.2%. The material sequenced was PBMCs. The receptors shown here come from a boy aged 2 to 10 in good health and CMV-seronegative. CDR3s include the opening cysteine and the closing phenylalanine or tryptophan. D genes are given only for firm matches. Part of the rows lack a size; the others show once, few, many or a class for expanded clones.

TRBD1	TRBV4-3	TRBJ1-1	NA	TGCGCCAGCAGCCAAGATAGGGGACAGGGGAGTACTGAAGCTTTCTTT	CASSQDRGQGSTEAFF
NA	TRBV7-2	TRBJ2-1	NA	TGTGCCAGCAGCTTAGAAGACCCGGGGGATTACAATGAGCAGTTCTTC	CASSLEDPGDYNEQFF
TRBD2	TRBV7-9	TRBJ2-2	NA	TGTTCCAGCAGCTTAGTCGGGGGGGCCGCCGGGGAGCTGTTTTTT	CSSSLVGGAAGELFF
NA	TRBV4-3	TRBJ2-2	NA	TGCGCCAGCAGCCAAGACGCAGGGCTCACCGGGGAGCTGTTTTTT	CASSQDAGLTGELFF
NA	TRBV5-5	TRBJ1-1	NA	TGTGCCAGCAGCCTGCGGGTCCTGAACACTGAAGCTTTCTTT	CASSLRVLNTEAFF
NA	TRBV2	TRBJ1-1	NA	TGTGCCAGCAGTGATGTCAGCGCGAACACTGAAGCTTTCTTT	CASSDVSANTEAFF
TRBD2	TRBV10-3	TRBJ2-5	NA	TGTGCCATCAGGAGCGGGAGGGCCGGGGAGACCCAGTACTTC	CAIRSGRAGETQYF
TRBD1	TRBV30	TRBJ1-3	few	TGTGCCTGGAGTGTACTTCCATCCGGGACAGGGGGCTCCTCTGGAAACACCATATATTTT	CAWSVLPSGTGGSSGNTIYF
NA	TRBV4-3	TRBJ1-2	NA	TGCGCCAGCAGCCGCACAACCTTTAACTATGGCTACACCTTC	CASSRTTFNYGYTF
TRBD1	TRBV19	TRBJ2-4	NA	TGTGCCAGTAGCGGCCAGGGGGCAGACCCCAAAAACATTCAGTACTTC	CASSGQGADPKNIQYF
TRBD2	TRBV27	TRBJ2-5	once	TGTGCCAGCAGTTTAGGGCGGGGGGCAGAGACCCAGTACTTC	CASSLGRGAETQYF
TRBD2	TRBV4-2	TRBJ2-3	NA	TGTGCCAGCAGCCCGGGACTAGCGGGATCAGATACGCAGTATTTT	CASSPGLAGSDTQYF
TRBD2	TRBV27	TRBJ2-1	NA	TGTGCCAGCAGCAGTTTGCCGCTAGCGGGACCCTACAATGAGCAGTTCTTC	CASSSLPLAGPYNEQFF
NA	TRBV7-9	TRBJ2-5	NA	TGTGCCAGCAGCCCCGGGTCCCAAGAGACCCAGTACTTC	CASSPGSQETQYF
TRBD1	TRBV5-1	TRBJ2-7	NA	TGCGCCAGCAGCTTGGAGGGACAGGGGTATGAGCAGTACTTC	CASSLEGQGYEQYF
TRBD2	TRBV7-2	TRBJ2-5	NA	TGTGCCAGCAGCCCTAGCGGGAGCGGAGAGACCCAGTACTTC	CASSPSGSGETQYF
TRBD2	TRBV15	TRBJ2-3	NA	TGTGCCACCAGCAGACTAGCGGGGGAAGTAGATACGCAGTATTTT	CATSRLAGEVDTQYF
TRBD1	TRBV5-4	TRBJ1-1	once	TGTGCCAGCAGCTTGGGGACAGGACGGAACACTGAAGCTTTCTTT	CASSLGTGRNTEAFF
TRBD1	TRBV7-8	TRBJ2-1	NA	TGTGCCAGCAGCTTAGCGACAGGGTGGGAGCAGTTCTTC	CASSLATGWEQFF
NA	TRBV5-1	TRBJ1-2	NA	TGCGCCAGCAGCTTGGCCCGGGGATTCGATGGCTACACCTTC	CASSLARGFDGYTF
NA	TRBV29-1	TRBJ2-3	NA	TGCAGCGTTGATGGGAGCGGAGATACGCAGTATTTT	CSVDGSGDTQYF
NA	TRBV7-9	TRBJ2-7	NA	TGTGCCAGCAGCTTATCAAGTAGCTCCTACGAGCAGTACTTC	CASSLSSSSYEQYF
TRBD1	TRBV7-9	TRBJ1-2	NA	TGTGCCAGCAGCTCATCCGGGACAGGGGCATATGGCTACACCTTC	CASSSSGTGAYGYTF
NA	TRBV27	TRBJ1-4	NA	TGTGCCAGTCGGCCTTCCGGGGCAACTAATGAAAAACTGTTTTTT	CASRPSGATNEKLFF
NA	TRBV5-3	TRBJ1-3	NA	TGTGCCAGAAGCTTGGCTGCGGGATTCAGCTCTGGAAACACCATATATTTT	CARSLAAGFSSGNTIYF
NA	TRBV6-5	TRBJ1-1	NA	TGTGCCAGCCGCATTGACAACATGAACACTGAAGCTTTCTTT	CASRIDNMNTEAFF
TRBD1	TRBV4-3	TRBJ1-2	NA	TGCGCCAGCAGCCAAGTTGAACAGGGGCGGGATGGCTACACCTTC	CASSQVEQGRDGYTF
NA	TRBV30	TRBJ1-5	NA	TGTGCCTGGAGTGACAGGCGCAATCAGCCCCAGCATTTT	CAWSDRRNQPQHF
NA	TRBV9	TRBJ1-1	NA	TGTGCCAGCGGAAGGGGGGGCTGGGACACTGAAGCTTTCTTT	CASGRGGWDTEAFF
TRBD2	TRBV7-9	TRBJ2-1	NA	TGTGCCAGCAGCTTACCACGGACTAGCGGCTACAATGAGCAGTTCTTC	CASSLPRTSGYNEQFF
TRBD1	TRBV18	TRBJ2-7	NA	TGTGCCAGCTCCGGGACAGGGTACGGCTACGAGCAGTACTTC	CASSGTGYGYEQYF
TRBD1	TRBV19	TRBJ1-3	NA	TGTGCCAGTAGTCCTCCAGGGGGATCGTCGTCTGGAAACACCATATATTTT	CASSPPGGSSSGNTIYF
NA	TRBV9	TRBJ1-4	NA	TGTGCCAGCAGCGTAGGATCCCAGGGGCTGTTGGGAAAGGAAAAACTGTTTTTT	CASSVGSQGLLGKEKLFF
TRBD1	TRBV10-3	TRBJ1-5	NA	TGTGCCATCACCGAGGGGGCCGGGCAGCCCCAGCATTTT	CAITEGAGQPQHF
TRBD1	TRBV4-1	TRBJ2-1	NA	TGCGCCAGCAGCCAAGTTGACAGGGGCTACAATGAGCAGTTCTTC	CASSQVDRGYNEQFF
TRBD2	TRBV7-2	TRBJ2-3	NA	TGTGCCAGCAGCTTCACGGGACTAAACACAGATACGCAGTATTTT	CASSFTGLNTDTQYF
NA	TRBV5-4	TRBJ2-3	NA	TGTGCCAGCAGCTTGGCCGCGAGACAGGCCGCCTTCACAGATACGCAGTATTTT	CASSLAARQAAFTDTQYF
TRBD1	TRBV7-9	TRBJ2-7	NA	TGTGCCAGCAGCTTAGCGGGACAGGGCTACGAGCAGTACTTC	CASSLAGQGYEQYF
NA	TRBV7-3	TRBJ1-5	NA	TGTGCCAGCAGCTTAAATTCGAATCAGCCCCAGCATTTT	CASSLNSNQPQHF
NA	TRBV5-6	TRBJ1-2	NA	TGTGCCAGCAGCTTAGAGGGTCGGAGGGCCCTTTTC	CASSLEGRRALF
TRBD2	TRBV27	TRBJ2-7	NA	TGTGCCAGCAGTAAGAATGGGGTAGCGGGGGCCTACGAGCAGTACTTC	CASSKNGVAGAYEQYF
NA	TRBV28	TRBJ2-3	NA	TGTGCCAGCACTATGGCTGGTACTAGAAGTGCAGATACGCAGTATTTT	CASTMAGTRSADTQYF
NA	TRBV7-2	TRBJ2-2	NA	TGTGCCAGCAGCTTGAGCAGGGCCCTCCCCGGGGAGCTGTTTTTT	CASSLSRALPGELFF
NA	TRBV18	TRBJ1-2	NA	TGTGCCAGCTCACCAGAACAGGGTTACGGAGGCTACACCTTC	CASSPEQGYGGYTF
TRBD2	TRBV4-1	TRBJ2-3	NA	TGCGCCAGCAGCCAAGAGCCCGGGACTAGCGTAGGAGATACGCAGTATTTT	CASSQEPGTSVGDTQYF
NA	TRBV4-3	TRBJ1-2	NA	TGCGCCAGCAGCCAAGAAAGGACAGATTTGTATGGCTACACCTTC	CASSQERTDLYGYTF
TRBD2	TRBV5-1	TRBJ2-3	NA	TGCGCCAGCAGCTTGGGGCCCAGCGGGAGGGTAGGAGATACGCAGTATTTT	CASSLGPSGRVGDTQYF
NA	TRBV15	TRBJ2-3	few	TGTGCCACCAGCAGAGATAATAAGGGGCCCAGCACAGATACGCAGTATTTT	CATSRDNKGPSTDTQYF
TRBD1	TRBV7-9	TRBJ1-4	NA	TGTGCCAGCAGCAAAGGACAGGGAAAGGATGAAAAACTGTTTTTT	CASSKGQGKDEKLFF
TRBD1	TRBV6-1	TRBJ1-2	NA	TGTGCCAGCAGTGGGGGACAGGGTTGGTATGGCTACACCTTC	CASSGGQGWYGYTF
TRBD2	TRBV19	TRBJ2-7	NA	TGTGCCAGTAGTGTGGGACTAGCGGGGGAGCAGTACTTC	CASSVGLAGEQYF
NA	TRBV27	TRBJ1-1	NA	TGTGCCAGCAGTTTGTCGGACATGAACACTGAAGCTTTCTTT	CASSLSDMNTEAFF